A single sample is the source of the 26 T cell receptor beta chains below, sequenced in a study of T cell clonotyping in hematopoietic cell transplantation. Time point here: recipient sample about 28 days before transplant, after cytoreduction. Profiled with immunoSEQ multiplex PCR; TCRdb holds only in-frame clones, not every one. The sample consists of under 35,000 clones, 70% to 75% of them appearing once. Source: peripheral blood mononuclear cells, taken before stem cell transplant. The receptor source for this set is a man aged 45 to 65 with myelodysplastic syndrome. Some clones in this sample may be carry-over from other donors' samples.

The CDR3: CASSQDTGSGNGYTF. DNA for the CDR3: TGCGCCAGCAGCCAAGATACAGGATCGGGAAATGGCTACACCTTC. The chain has TRBV4-3 and TRBJ1-2, with a possible D match to TRBD1 (5 bases). The V gene lost 0 bases and the J gene lost 6 bases, with 14 bases spanning the gap. The CDR3 is 15 residues long. Germline-derived CDR1 and CDR2 are LGHNA and YSLEER.

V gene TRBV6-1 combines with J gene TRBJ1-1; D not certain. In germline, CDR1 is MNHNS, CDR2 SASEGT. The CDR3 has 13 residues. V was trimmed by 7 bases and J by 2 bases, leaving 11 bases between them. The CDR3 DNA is TGTGCCAGCATAGCGGCCCTAAACACTGAAGCTTTCTTT. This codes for CASIAALNTEAFF.

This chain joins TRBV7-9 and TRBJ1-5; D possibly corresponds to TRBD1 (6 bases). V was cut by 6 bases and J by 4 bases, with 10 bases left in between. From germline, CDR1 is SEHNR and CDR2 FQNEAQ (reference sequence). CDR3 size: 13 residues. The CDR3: CASSSDRNQPQHF. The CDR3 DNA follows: TGTGCCAGCAGTTCCGACAGGAATCAGCCCCAGCATTTT.

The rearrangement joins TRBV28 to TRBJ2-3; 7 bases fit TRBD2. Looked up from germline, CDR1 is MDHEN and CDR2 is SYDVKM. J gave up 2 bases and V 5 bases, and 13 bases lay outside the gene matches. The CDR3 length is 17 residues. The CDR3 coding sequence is TGTGCCAGCAGTCCGGGGCGGCGGGAGACCCCCACAGATACGCAGTATTTT. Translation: CASSPGRRETPTDTQYF.

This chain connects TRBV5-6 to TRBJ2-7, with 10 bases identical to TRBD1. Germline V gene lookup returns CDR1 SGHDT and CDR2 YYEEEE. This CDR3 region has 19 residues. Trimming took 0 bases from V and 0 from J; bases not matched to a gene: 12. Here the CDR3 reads CASSLVGTGVKGSSYEQYF. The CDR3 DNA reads TGTGCCAGCAGCTTGGTCGGGACAGGGGTGAAAGGGAGCTCCTACGAGCAGTACTTC.

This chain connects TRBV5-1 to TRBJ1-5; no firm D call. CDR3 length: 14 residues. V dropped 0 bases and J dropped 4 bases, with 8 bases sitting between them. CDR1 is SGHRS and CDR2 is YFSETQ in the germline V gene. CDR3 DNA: TGCGCCAGCAGCTTGGATGGGAGAAATCAGCCCCAGCATTTT. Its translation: CASSLDGRNQPQHF. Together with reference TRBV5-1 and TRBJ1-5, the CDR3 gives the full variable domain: KAGVTQTPRYLIKTRGQQVTLSCSPISGHRSVSWYQQTPGQGLQFLFEYFSETQRNKGNFPGRFSGRQFSNSRSEMNVSTLELGDSALYLCASSLDGRNQPQHFGDGTRLSIL.

The CDR3, as DNA: TGTGCCAGCAGTGAAAGGATTGGGGGATGGGCCTCCTACGAGCAGTACTTC. Translated, it gives CASSERIGGWASYEQYF. V and J are TRBV6-1 and TRBJ2-7; D might be TRBD1 or TRBD2, each matching 5 bases. The CDR3 length is 17 residues. The V end was cut by 2 bases, the J end by 0 bases, with 17 bases between. Germline V gene sequence: CDR1 MNHNS, CDR2 SASEGT.

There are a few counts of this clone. CDR3 protein: CAWSVSGTDGEQFF. The CDR3 DNA reads as TGTGCCTGGAGTGTGAGCGGGACGGACGGTGAGCAGTTCTTC. The V call is TRBV30, the J call TRBJ2-1, with TRBD2 matching over 7 bases. Looked up from germline, CDR1 is GTSNPN and CDR2 is SVGIG (reference sequence). The CDR3 totals 14 residues. Trimming took 0 bases from V and 9 from J; bases not matched to a gene: 8. The full variable domain, rest sourced from reference TRBV30 and TRBJ2-1, is SQTIHQWPATLVQPVGSPLSLECTVEGTSNPNLYWYRQAAGRGLQLLFYSVGIGQISSEVPQNLSASRPQDRQFILSSKKLLLSDSGFYLCAWSVSGTDGEQFFGPGTRLTVL.

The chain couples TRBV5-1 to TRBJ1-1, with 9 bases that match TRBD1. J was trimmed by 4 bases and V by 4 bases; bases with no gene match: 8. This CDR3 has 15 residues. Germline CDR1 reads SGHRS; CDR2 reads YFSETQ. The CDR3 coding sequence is TGCGCCAGCAGCCTGCTACAGGGGGCAGGCACTGAAGCTTTCTTT. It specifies CASSLLQGAGTEAFF.

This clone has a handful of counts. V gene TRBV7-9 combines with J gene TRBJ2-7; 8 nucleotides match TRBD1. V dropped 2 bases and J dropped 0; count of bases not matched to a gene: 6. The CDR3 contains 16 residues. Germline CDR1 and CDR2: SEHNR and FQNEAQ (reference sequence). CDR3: CASSLLDGQGSYEQYF. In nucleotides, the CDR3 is TGTGCCAGCAGCTTACTGGATGGACAGGGCTCCTACGAGCAGTACTTC.

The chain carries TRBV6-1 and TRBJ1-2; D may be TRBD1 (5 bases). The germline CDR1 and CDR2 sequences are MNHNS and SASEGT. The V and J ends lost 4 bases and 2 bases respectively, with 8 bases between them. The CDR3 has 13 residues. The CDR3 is CASSATGNYGYTF. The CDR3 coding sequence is TGTGCCAGCAGTGCAACAGGAAACTATGGCTACACCTTC.

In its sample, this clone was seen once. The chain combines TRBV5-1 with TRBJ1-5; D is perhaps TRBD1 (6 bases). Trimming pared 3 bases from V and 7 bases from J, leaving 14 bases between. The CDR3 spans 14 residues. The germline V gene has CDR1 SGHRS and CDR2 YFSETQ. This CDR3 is CASSWGTKGQPQHF. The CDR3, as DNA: TGCGCCAGCAGCTGGGGGACAAAAGGACAGCCCCAGCATTTT. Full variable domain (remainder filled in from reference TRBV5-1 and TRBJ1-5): KAGVTQTPRYLIKTRGQQVTLSCSPISGHRSVSWYQQTPGQGLQFLFEYFSETQRNKGNFPGRFSGRQFSNSRSEMNVSTLELGDSALYLCASSWGTKGQPQHFGDGTRLSIL.

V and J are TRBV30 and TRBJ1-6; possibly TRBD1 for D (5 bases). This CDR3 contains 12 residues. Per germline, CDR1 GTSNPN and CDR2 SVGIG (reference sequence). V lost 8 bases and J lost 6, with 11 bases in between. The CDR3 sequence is CAAGRSNSPLHF. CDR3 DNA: TGTGCCGCGGGACGGAGTAATTCACCCCTCCACTTT.

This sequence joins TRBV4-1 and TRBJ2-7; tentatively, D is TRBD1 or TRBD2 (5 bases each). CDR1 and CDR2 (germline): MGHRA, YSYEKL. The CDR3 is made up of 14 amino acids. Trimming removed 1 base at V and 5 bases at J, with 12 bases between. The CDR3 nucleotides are TGCGCCAGCAGCCAAGGGCCAGGGACGCACGAGCAGTACTTC. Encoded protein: CASSQGPGTHEQYF.

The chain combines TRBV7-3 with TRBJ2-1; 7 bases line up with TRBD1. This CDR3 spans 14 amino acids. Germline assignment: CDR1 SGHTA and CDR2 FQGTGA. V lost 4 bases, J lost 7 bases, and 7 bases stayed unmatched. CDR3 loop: CASSSSGGVNEQFF. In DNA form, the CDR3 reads TGTGCCAGCAGCTCTTCAGGGGGTGTTAATGAGCAGTTCTTC.

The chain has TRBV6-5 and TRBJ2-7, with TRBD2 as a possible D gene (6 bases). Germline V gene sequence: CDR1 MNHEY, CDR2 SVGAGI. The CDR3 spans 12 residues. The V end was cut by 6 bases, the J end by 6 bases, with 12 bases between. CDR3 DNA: TGTGCCAGCAGCGGGGGACGCGGCGAGCAGTACTTC. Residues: CASSGGRGEQYF.

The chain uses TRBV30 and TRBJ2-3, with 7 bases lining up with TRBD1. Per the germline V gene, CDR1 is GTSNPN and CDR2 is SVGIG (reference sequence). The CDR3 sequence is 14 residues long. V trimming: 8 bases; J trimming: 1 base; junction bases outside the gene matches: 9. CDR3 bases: TGTGCCGGGGGAACAGGGGAAGGCACAGATACGCAGTATTTT. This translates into CAGGTGEGTDTQYF.

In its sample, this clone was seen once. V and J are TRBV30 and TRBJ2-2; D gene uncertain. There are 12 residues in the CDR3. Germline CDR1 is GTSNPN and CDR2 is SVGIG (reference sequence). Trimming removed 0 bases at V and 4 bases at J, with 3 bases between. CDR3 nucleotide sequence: TGTGCCTGGAGTGTACTCACCGGGGAGCTGTTTTTT. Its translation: CAWSVLTGELFF.

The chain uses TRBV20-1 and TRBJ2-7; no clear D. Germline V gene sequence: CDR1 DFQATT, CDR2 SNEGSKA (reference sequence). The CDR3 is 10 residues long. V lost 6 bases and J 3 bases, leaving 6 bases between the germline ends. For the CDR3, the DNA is TGCAGTGCACAAGACTACGAGCAGTACTTC. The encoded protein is CSAQDYEQYF.

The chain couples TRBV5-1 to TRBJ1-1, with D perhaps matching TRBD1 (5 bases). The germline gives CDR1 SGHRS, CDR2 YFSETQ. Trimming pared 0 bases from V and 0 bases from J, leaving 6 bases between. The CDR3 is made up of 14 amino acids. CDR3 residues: CASSLVGVNTEAFF. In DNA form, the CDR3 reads TGCGCCAGCAGCTTGGTGGGGGTGAACACTGAAGCTTTCTTT.

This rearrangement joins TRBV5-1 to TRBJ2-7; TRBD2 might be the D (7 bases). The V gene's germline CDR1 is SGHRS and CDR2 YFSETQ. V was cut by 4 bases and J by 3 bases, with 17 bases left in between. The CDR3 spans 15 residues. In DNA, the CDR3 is TGCGCCAGCAGCCCTTGGGGGGGCAACCACTACGAGCAGTACTTC. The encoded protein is CASSPWGGNHYEQYF.

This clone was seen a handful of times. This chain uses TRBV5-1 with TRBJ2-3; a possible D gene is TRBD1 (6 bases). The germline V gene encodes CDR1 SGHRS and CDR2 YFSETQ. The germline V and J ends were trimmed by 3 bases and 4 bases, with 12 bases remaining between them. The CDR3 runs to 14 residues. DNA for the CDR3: TGCGCCAGCAGCTCCTTAACAGGGCCAGATACGCAGTATTTT. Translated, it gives CASSSLTGPDTQYF. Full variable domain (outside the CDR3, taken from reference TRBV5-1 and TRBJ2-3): KAGVTQTPRYLIKTRGQQVTLSCSPISGHRSVSWYQQTPGQGLQFLFEYFSETQRNKGNFPGRFSGRQFSNSRSEMNVSTLELGDSALYLCASSSLTGPDTQYFGPGTRLTVL.

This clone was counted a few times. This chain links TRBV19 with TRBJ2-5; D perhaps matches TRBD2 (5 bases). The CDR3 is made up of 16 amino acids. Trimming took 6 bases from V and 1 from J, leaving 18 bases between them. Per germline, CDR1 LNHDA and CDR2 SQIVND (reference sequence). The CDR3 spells CASRGGPGSLQETQYF. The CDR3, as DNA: TGTGCCAGTAGGGGCGGGCCGGGGTCCCTCCAAGAGACCCAGTACTTC.

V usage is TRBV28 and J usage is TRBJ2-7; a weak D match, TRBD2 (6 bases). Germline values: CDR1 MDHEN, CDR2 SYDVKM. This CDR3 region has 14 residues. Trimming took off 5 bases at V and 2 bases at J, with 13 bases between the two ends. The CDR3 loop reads CASSRPGLTYEQYF. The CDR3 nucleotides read TGTGCCAGCAGTCGTCCGGGACTGACCTACGAGCAGTACTTC. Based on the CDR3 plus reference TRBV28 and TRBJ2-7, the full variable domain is DVKVTQSSRYLVKRTGEKVFLECVQDMDHENMFWYRQDPGLGLRLIYFSYDVKMKEKGDIPEGYSVSREKKERFSLILESASTNQTSMYLCASSRPGLTYEQYFGPGTRLTVT.

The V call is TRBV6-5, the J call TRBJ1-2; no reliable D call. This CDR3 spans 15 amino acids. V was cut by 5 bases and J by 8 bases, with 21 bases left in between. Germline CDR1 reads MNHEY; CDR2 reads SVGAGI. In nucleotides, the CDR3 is TGTGCCAGCAGTCTCGCGGGCCGATCCGCTGGGGGCTACACCTTC. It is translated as CASSLAGRSAGGYTF.

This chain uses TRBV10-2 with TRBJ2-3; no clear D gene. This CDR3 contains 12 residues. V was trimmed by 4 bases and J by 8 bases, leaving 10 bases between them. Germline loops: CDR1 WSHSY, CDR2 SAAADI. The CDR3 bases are TGCGCCAGCAGTGTCCAGATGGGTACGCAGTATTTT. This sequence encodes CASSVQMGTQYF.